A selection of T cell receptor beta chains follows, all from one sample in a study of T-cell memory formation after mild COVID-19. From the 5' RACE reads, TCRdb called clonotypes with MiXCR, one entry per CDR3 protein. The table includes tens of thousands of distinct CDR3 sequences, around a quarter detected once. Sequencing was done on a sample of PBMCs or a T cell subset sorted from them (not recorded which). The receptors stem from a man aged 18 to 30 who had mild COVID-19 (a few samples of this study predate the infection). Cell type and time point are not known. Both conserved end residues are part of each CDR3. The D gene is left open where the match is weak. Clone size, where shown, is once, few, many, or a class for clones that have expanded.

>TRBV5-6|few|TRBJ2-7|-
TGTGCCAGCAGCTTGGGTTTAACAGGGGAGGCCTACGAGCAGTACTTC
CASSLGLTGEAYEQYF
>TRBV4-1|few|TRBJ2-5|TRBD2
TGCGCCAGCAGCCAAGTAGCGGGGGCCTACCAAGAGACCCAGTACTTC
CASSQVAGAYQETQYF
>TRBV7-2|few|TRBJ2-3|-
TGTGCCAGCAGCTTTCCCCCAACCACCGCGGGCACAGATACGCAGTATTTT
CASSFPPTTAGTDTQYF
>TRBV7-6|-|TRBJ2-3|-
TGTGCCAGCAGCCCCAATGGGGGGTGGACAGATACGCAGTATTTT
CASSPNGGWTDTQYF
>TRBV7-9|few|TRBJ2-7|-
TGTGCCAGCAGTCCACGGAGCTACGAGCAGTACTTC
CASSPRSYEQYF
>TRBV7-2|-|TRBJ2-5|TRBD1
TGTGCCAGCAGCGATCGGGACAGGGGGCGAGAGACCCAGTACTTC
CASSDRDRGRETQYF
>TRBV5-5|-|TRBJ2-1|-
TGTGCCAGCAGTTTGGAATCCGATTACAATGAGCAGTTCTTC
CASSLESDYNEQFF
>TRBV23-1|few|TRBJ2-6|-
TGCGCCAGCAGTCTGCGAGACTCTGGGGCCAACGTCCTGACTTTC
CASSLRDSGANVLTF
>TRBV4-3|-|TRBJ2-7|TRBD1
TGCGCCAGCAGCCCCCTTGGGACAGGGCACAACGAGCAGTACTTC
CASSPLGTGHNEQYF
>TRBV6-6|-|TRBJ2-5|-
TGTGCCAGCAGGGCGGGGGCGAAAGAGACCCAGTACTTC
CASRAGAKETQYF
>TRBV2|-|TRBJ1-2|TRBD1
TGTGCCAGCAAGGGGACAGGGGGCACCTATGGCTACACCTTC
CASKGTGGTYGYTF
>TRBV7-2|-|TRBJ2-5|TRBD2
TGTGCCAGCAGCTCGAGCATTAGCGGGTTCCAAGAGACCCAGTACTTC
CASSSSISGFQETQYF
>TRBV4-1|-|TRBJ1-4|TRBD1
TGCGCCAGCAGCCAAGGGACAGGGGGGAATGAAAAACTGTTTTTT
CASSQGTGGNEKLFF
>TRBV12-3/TRBV12-4|-|TRBJ2-7|-
TGTGCCAGGTTGCCGGACAGTTACGAGCAGTACTTC
CARLPDSYEQYF
>TRBV5-1|few|TRBJ2-7|-
TGCGCCAGCAGCGCCGGACAAGTCCCCGAGCAGTACTTC
CASSAGQVPEQYF
>TRBV27|few|TRBJ2-1|TRBD2
TGTGCCAGCAGTTTGCGGGGGGGGCCCAATGAGCAGTTCTTC
CASSLRGGPNEQFF
>TRBV6-2/TRBV6-3|-|TRBJ1-2|-
TGTGCCAGCAGTCGGGGAGGCTTCGATGGCTACACCTTC
CASSRGGFDGYTF
>TRBV11-1|-|TRBJ2-5|-
TGTGCCAGCAGCTTAGAGGGGGAGACCCAGTACTTC
CASSLEGETQYF
>TRBV4-2|-|TRBJ2-7|TRBD2
TGTGCCAGCAGCCAGGTAACTAGCGGAGCATACGAGCAGTACTTC
CASSQVTSGAYEQYF
>TRBV7-9|-|TRBJ2-5|-
TGTGCCAGCAGCGTAGGGGAAGAGACCCAGTACTTC
CASSVGEETQYF
>TRBV5-1|-|TRBJ1-1|TRBD1
TGCGCCAGCAGCTCGACAGGGAGCAACACTGAAGCTTTCTTT
CASSSTGSNTEAFF
>TRBV7-7|-|TRBJ2-5|-
TGTGCCAGCAGCTTATCCAGCGGAGGTTACCAAGAGACCCAGTACTTC
CASSLSSGGYQETQYF
>TRBV29-1|few|TRBJ2-1|-
TGCAGCGTTTACCCTCAGGGGTCGTATGAGCAGTTCTTC
CSVYPQGSYEQFF
>TRBV7-2|few|TRBJ2-5|-
TGTGCCAGCAGCCTCAGGGTCGAGGAGACCCAGTACTTC
CASSLRVEETQYF
>TRBV7-9|few|TRBJ2-5|-
TGTGCCAGCAGCTTAGGTGCGGGGGCAGTGGGAGAGACCCAGTACTTC
CASSLGAGAVGETQYF
>TRBV7-9|-|TRBJ1-1|-
TGTGCCAGCAGCTTAATGGGGATGAACACTGAAGCTTTCTTT
CASSLMGMNTEAFF